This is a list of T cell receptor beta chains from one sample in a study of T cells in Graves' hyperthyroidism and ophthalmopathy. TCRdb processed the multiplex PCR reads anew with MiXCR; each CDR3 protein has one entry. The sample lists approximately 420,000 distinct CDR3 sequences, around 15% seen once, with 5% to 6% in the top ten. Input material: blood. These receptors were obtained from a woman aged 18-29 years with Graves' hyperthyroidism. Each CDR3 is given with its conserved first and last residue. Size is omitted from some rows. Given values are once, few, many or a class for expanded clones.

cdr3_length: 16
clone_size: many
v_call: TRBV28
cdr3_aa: CASSPWEGASNQPQHF

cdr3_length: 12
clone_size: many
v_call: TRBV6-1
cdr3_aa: CASSYAGTRYTF

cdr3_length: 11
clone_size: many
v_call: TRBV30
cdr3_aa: CAGGEANVLTF

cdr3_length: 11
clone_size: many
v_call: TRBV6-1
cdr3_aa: CATRREYEQYF

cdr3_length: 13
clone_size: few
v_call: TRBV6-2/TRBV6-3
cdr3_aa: CASNSGRVYEQYF

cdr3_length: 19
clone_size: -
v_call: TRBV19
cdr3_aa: CASSTGGRLPAIYGNTIYF

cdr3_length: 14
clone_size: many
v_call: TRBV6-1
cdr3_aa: CASSEGPGQETQYF

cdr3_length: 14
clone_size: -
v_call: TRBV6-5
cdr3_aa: CASSSQGENEKLFF

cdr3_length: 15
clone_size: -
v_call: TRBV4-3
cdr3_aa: CASSQGPGRNTEAFF

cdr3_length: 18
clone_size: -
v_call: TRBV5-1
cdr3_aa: CASSPSHLGTSTLNEQFF

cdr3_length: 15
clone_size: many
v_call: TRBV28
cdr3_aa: CASSLLQGAYNEQFF

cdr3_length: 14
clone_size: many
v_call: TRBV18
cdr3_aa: CASSLTNMNTEAFF

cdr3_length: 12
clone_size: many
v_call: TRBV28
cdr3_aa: CASFYQNTEAFF

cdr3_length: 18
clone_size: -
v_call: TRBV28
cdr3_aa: CASSFGGALGSLTDTQYF

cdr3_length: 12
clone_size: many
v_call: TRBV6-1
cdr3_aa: CASGGQAYEQYF

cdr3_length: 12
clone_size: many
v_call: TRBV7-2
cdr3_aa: CASSFTSYGYTF

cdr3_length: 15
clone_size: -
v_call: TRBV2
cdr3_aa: CASSEVGRLSYEQYF

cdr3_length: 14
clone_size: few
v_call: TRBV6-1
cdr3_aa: CASSEGLYNSPLHF

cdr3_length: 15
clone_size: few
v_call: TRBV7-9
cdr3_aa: CASSPPQGSNTEAFF

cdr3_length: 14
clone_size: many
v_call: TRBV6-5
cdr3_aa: CASSYSRGSYEQYF

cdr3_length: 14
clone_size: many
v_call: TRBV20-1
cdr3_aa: CSARDSGQFTEAFF

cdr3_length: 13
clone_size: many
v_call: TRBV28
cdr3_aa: CASSFSGAGEQYF

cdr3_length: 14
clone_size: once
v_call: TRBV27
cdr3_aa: CASSKREGAGKQYF

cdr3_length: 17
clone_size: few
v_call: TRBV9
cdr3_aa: CASSKKGTTSSYNEQFF

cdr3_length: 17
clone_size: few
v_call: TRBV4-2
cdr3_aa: CASSSETGGRTYNEQFF

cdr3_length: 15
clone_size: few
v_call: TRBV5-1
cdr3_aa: CASSGGTSGTETQYF

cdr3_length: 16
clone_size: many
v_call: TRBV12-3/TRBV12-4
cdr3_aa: CASSRGSSGAYNEQFF

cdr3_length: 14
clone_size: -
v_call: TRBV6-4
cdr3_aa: CASRAGGPAGELFF

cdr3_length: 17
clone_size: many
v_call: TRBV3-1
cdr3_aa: CASSQMPSSSYNSPLHF

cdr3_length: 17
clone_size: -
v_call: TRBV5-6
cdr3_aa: CASSLARDRHLNSPLHF

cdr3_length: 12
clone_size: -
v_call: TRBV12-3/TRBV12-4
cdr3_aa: CASSTGLRGYTF

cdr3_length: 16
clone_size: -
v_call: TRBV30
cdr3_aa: CAWSWGLAVRTGELFF

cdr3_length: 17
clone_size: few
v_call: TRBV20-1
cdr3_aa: CSAPDRGASSYNSPLHF

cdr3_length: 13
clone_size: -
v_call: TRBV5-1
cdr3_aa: CASNSNRGETQYF

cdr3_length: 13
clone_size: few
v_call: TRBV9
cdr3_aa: CASSMDRASEAFF

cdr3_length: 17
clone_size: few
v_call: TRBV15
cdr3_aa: CATSRDLGSSDTGELFF